This is a list of T cell receptor beta chains from one sample in a study of regulatory T cells in long-lasting Graves disease. TCRdb used MiXCR to reprocess the multiplex PCR reads, holding one entry per CDR3 protein. This sample has about 360,000 distinct CDR3 sequences, with around 15% found just once. This sample also appeared in a second study, on T cells in Graves' hyperthyroidism and ophthalmopathy.

The sample in question was peripheral blood mononuclear cells (PBMCs), obtained at new diagnosis, from a patient treated with antithyroid drugs. These receptors all stem from a woman under 30 with Graves disease. The CDR3 runs from the conserved cysteine through the conserved F or W. The order of the fields is clone size, D gene, J gene, V gene, CDR3 protein, CDR3 DNA. A D gene is named only where the DNA matches it firmly. Clone sizes are given selectively: once, few, many, or a class where the clone is expanded.

abundance: few
d_gene: NA
j_gene: TRBJ1-5
v_gene: TRBV4-1
CDR3aa: CASSQEEGNQPQHF
CDR3nt: TGCGCCAGCAGCCAAGAGGAGGGGAATCAGCCCCAGCATTTT

abundance: many
d_gene: NA
j_gene: TRBJ2-6
v_gene: TRBV7-9
CDR3aa: CASSLSASGANVLTF
CDR3nt: TGTGCCAGCAGCTTAAGTGCCTCTGGGGCCAACGTCCTGACTTTC

abundance: many
d_gene: TRBD2
j_gene: TRBJ2-3
v_gene: TRBV20-1
CDR3aa: CSASGGLAGGWADTQYF
CDR3nt: TGCAGTGCTAGCGGGGGACTAGCGGGGGGGTGGGCAGATACGCAGTATTTT

abundance: NA
d_gene: NA
j_gene: TRBJ2-1
v_gene: TRBV3-1
CDR3aa: CASSREQGSLSYNEQFF
CDR3nt: TGTGCCAGCAGCCGAGAACAGGGTAGTCTCTCCTACAATGAGCAGTTCTTC

abundance: many
d_gene: TRBD1
j_gene: TRBJ2-7
v_gene: TRBV20-1
CDR3aa: CSAKPSGTGASYEQYF
CDR3nt: TGCAGTGCTAAACCTTCCGGGACAGGAGCTTCCTACGAGCAGTACTTC

abundance: NA
d_gene: NA
j_gene: TRBJ1-2
v_gene: TRBV19
CDR3aa: CASWGDGDYGYTF
CDR3nt: TGTGCCAGCTGGGGGGATGGGGACTATGGCTACACCTTC

abundance: many
d_gene: TRBD1
j_gene: TRBJ2-3
v_gene: TRBV5-1
CDR3aa: CASRNLPGQKTDTQYF
CDR3nt: TGCGCCAGCAGGAACCTACCGGGACAGAAAACAGATACGCAGTATTTT

abundance: many
d_gene: NA
j_gene: TRBJ1-5
v_gene: TRBV5-6
CDR3aa: CASSPGTSNQPQHF
CDR3nt: TGTGCCAGCAGCCCGGGGACTAGCAATCAGCCCCAGCATTTT

abundance: few
d_gene: NA
j_gene: TRBJ1-2
v_gene: TRBV29-1
CDR3aa: CSVEDGTYGYTF
CDR3nt: TGCAGCGTTGAAGATGGGACCTATGGCTACACCTTC

abundance: NA
d_gene: NA
j_gene: TRBJ1-4
v_gene: TRBV20-1
CDR3aa: CSAKDVVGYEKLFF
CDR3nt: TGCAGTGCTAAAGATGTCGTAGGGTACGAAAAACTGTTTTTT

abundance: many
d_gene: NA
j_gene: TRBJ1-1
v_gene: TRBV6-9
CDR3aa: CASSSTELNTEAFF
CDR3nt: TGTGCCAGCAGTTCAACAGAGTTGAACACTGAAGCTTTCTTT

abundance: NA
d_gene: NA
j_gene: TRBJ1-2
v_gene: TRBV18
CDR3aa: CASSPFRTGSDYGCTF
CDR3nt: TGTGCCAGCTCGCCGTTTCGGACGGGGTCCGACTATGGCTGCACCTTC

abundance: many
d_gene: NA
j_gene: TRBJ2-7
v_gene: TRBV12-3/TRBV12-4
CDR3aa: CASSPWVGEQYF
CDR3nt: TGTGCCAGCAGTCCGTGGGTGGGCGAGCAGTACTTC

abundance: many
d_gene: NA
j_gene: TRBJ1-2
v_gene: TRBV20-1
CDR3aa: CSAPGPAQGGYTF
CDR3nt: TGCAGTGCTCCGGGCCCGGCTCAGGGGGGCTACACCTTC

abundance: few
d_gene: TRBD1
j_gene: TRBJ1-5
v_gene: TRBV2
CDR3aa: CAGSGTGIQPQHF
CDR3nt: TGTGCCGGGTCCGGGACAGGGATTCAGCCCCAGCATTTT

abundance: many
d_gene: TRBD2
j_gene: TRBJ2-1
v_gene: TRBV7-9
CDR3aa: CASSFQRGEDEQFF
CDR3nt: TGTGCCAGCAGCTTTCAGCGGGGGGAGGATGAGCAGTTCTTC

abundance: many
d_gene: TRBD2
j_gene: TRBJ2-3
v_gene: TRBV28
CDR3aa: CASSSTSMTDTQYF
CDR3nt: TGTGCCAGCAGTTCGACTAGCATGACAGATACGCAGTATTTT

abundance: NA
d_gene: TRBD2
j_gene: TRBJ2-1
v_gene: TRBV30
CDR3aa: CAWRESGRADEQFF
CDR3nt: TGTGCCTGGAGAGAGAGCGGGAGGGCCGATGAGCAGTTCTTC

abundance: many
d_gene: NA
j_gene: TRBJ1-5
v_gene: TRBV7-2
CDR3aa: CASSLDGGSNQPQHF
CDR3nt: TGTGCCAGCAGCTTGGATGGAGGAAGCAATCAGCCCCAGCATTTT

abundance: NA
d_gene: NA
j_gene: TRBJ2-6
v_gene: TRBV29-1
CDR3aa: CSVDDSGANVLTF
CDR3nt: TGCAGCGTTGATGACTCTGGGGCCAACGTCCTGACTTTC

abundance: many
d_gene: TRBD1
j_gene: TRBJ2-7
v_gene: TRBV2
CDR3aa: CASSRQGMYYEQYF
CDR3nt: TGTGCCAGCTCCAGACAGGGAATGTACTACGAGCAGTACTTC

abundance: many
d_gene: TRBD1
j_gene: TRBJ2-1
v_gene: TRBV5-1
CDR3aa: CASSLWGQGDNEQFF
CDR3nt: TGCGCCAGCAGCTTGTGGGGACAGGGGGACAATGAGCAGTTCTTC

abundance: few
d_gene: TRBD1
j_gene: TRBJ2-3
v_gene: TRBV24-1
CDR3aa: CATSGTPGQGTDTQYF
CDR3nt: TGTGCCACCAGTGGTACACCGGGACAGGGAACAGATACGCAGTATTTT

abundance: many
d_gene: NA
j_gene: TRBJ1-2
v_gene: TRBV28
CDR3aa: CASTRSGLNYGYTF
CDR3nt: TGTGCCAGCACCCGGTCGGGACTGAACTATGGCTACACCTTC

abundance: NA
d_gene: NA
j_gene: TRBJ2-5
v_gene: TRBV12-5
CDR3aa: CASVGPDQETQYF
CDR3nt: TGTGCTAGTGTTGGCCCGGACCAAGAGACCCAGTACTTC

abundance: many
d_gene: NA
j_gene: TRBJ1-2
v_gene: TRBV4-1
CDR3aa: CASSQDLRGSSTF
CDR3nt: TGCGCCAGCAGCCAAGATCTGAGGGGGTCGTCCACCTTC

abundance: NA
d_gene: NA
j_gene: TRBJ2-2
v_gene: TRBV7-9
CDR3aa: CASSFEGPGELFF
CDR3nt: TGTGCCAGCAGCTTCGAAGGGCCCGGGGAGCTGTTTTTT

abundance: NA
d_gene: TRBD2
j_gene: TRBJ2-1
v_gene: TRBV18
CDR3aa: CASSPRSGGAGEQFF
CDR3nt: TGTGCCAGCTCACCACGTAGCGGGGGGGCCGGTGAGCAGTTCTTC

abundance: many
d_gene: TRBD2
j_gene: TRBJ2-1
v_gene: TRBV18
CDR3aa: CASSTSGGNNEQFF
CDR3nt: TGTGCCAGCTCAACCAGCGGGGGAAACAATGAGCAGTTCTTC

abundance: NA
d_gene: NA
j_gene: TRBJ1-5
v_gene: TRBV6-4
CDR3aa: CASSDSGGFGQPQHF
CDR3nt: TGTGCCAGCAGTGATTCTGGAGGGTTTGGTCAGCCCCAGCATTTT

abundance: NA
d_gene: NA
j_gene: TRBJ1-3
v_gene: TRBV29-1
CDR3aa: CSGDFSSGNTIYF
CDR3nt: TGCAGCGGGGACTTTAGCTCTGGAAACACCATATATTTT

abundance: many
d_gene: TRBD2
j_gene: TRBJ2-7
v_gene: TRBV3-1
CDR3aa: CASSREGTGFIYEQYF
CDR3nt: TGTGCCAGCAGCCGGGAGGGGACCGGATTCATCTACGAGCAGTACTTC

abundance: NA
d_gene: TRBD2
j_gene: TRBJ2-1
v_gene: TRBV4-1
CDR3aa: CASSPRGTSGSWNEQFF
CDR3nt: TGCGCCAGCAGCCCAAGAGGGACTAGCGGGAGCTGGAATGAGCAGTTCTTC

abundance: many
d_gene: NA
j_gene: TRBJ1-1
v_gene: TRBV7-3
CDR3aa: CASSLSPGNTEAFF
CDR3nt: TGTGCCAGCAGCTTAAGTCCGGGAAACACTGAAGCTTTCTTT

abundance: many
d_gene: TRBD1
j_gene: TRBJ1-1
v_gene: TRBV30
CDR3aa: CAWSLQGASEAFF
CDR3nt: TGTGCCTGGAGTCTACAGGGGGCATCTGAAGCTTTCTTT

abundance: many
d_gene: TRBD1
j_gene: TRBJ2-5
v_gene: TRBV9
CDR3aa: CASSPSGTGYQETQYF
CDR3nt: TGTGCCAGCAGCCCCTCCGGGACAGGGTACCAAGAGACCCAGTACTTC

abundance: few
d_gene: NA
j_gene: TRBJ2-7
v_gene: TRBV6-5
CDR3aa: CASSFEGVGIYEQYF
CDR3nt: TGTGCCAGCAGTTTCGAGGGAGTCGGTATTTACGAGCAGTACTTC

abundance: NA
d_gene: NA
j_gene: TRBJ1-5
v_gene: TRBV28
CDR3aa: CAGSLGSNQPQHF
CDR3nt: TGTGCCGGCAGTTTAGGTAGCAATCAGCCCCAGCATTTT

abundance: many
d_gene: NA
j_gene: TRBJ1-4
v_gene: TRBV2
CDR3aa: CASSAGGDEKLFF
CDR3nt: TGTGCCAGCAGTGCAGGAGGGGATGAAAAACTGTTTTTT

abundance: many
d_gene: NA
j_gene: TRBJ1-2
v_gene: TRBV12-3/TRBV12-4
CDR3aa: CASTLGENYGYTF
CDR3nt: TGTGCCAGTACACTCGGAGAAAACTATGGCTACACCTTC

abundance: many
d_gene: TRBD1
j_gene: TRBJ1-3
v_gene: TRBV27
CDR3aa: CASSSRGRGPSLSGNTIYF
CDR3nt: TGTGCCAGCAGCTCCCGGGGCAGGGGGCCATCTCTCTCTGGAAACACCATATATTTT

abundance: NA
d_gene: NA
j_gene: TRBJ1-4
v_gene: TRBV5-1
CDR3aa: CASSLGRVYEKLFF
CDR3nt: TGCGCCAGCAGCTTGGGAAGGGTTTATGAAAAACTGTTTTTT

abundance: NA
d_gene: NA
j_gene: TRBJ2-2
v_gene: TRBV7-2
CDR3aa: CASSSGRASGELFF
CDR3nt: TGTGCCAGCAGCTCGGGACGGGCGAGCGGGGAGCTGTTTTTT

abundance: NA
d_gene: NA
j_gene: TRBJ2-4
v_gene: TRBV6-9
CDR3aa: CASSYGGRAKNIQYF
CDR3nt: TGTGCCAGCAGTTATGGGGGACGAGCCAAAAACATTCAGTACTTC

abundance: NA
d_gene: NA
j_gene: TRBJ1-1
v_gene: TRBV29-1
CDR3aa: CSVEKGGGTEAFF
CDR3nt: TGCAGCGTTGAAAAAGGGGGTGGCACTGAAGCTTTCTTT

abundance: few
d_gene: NA
j_gene: TRBJ2-5
v_gene: TRBV6-2/TRBV6-3
CDR3aa: CASNNRGQETQYF
CDR3nt: TGTGCCAGCAATAATCGGGGGCAAGAGACCCAGTACTTC

abundance: NA
d_gene: NA
j_gene: TRBJ2-3
v_gene: TRBV5-1
CDR3aa: CASSLGPTDTRYF
CDR3nt: TGCGCCAGCAGCTTGGGGCCCACAGATACGCGGTATTTT

abundance: few
d_gene: NA
j_gene: TRBJ1-4
v_gene: TRBV5-1
CDR3aa: CASSLVGGGAATNEKLFF
CDR3nt: TGCGCCAGCAGCTTGGTTGGGGGGGGAGCGGCAACTAATGAAAAACTGTTTTTT

abundance: NA
d_gene: NA
j_gene: TRBJ1-3
v_gene: TRBV6-1
CDR3aa: CASTPGPVSGNTIYF
CDR3nt: TGTGCCAGCACCCCGGGACCGGTCTCTGGAAACACCATATATTTT

abundance: many
d_gene: TRBD2
j_gene: TRBJ2-3
v_gene: TRBV12-3/TRBV12-4
CDR3aa: CASREAGIGTDTQYF
CDR3nt: TGTGCCAGCAGGGAAGCGGGGATCGGGACAGATACGCAGTATTTT

abundance: NA
d_gene: NA
j_gene: TRBJ2-7
v_gene: TRBV6-1
CDR3aa: CASLGRRQYF
CDR3nt: TGTGCCAGTTTAGGGCGGAGGCAGTACTTC

abundance: many
d_gene: NA
j_gene: TRBJ1-5
v_gene: TRBV7-8
CDR3aa: CASSPTRVSNQPQHF
CDR3nt: TGTGCCAGCAGCCCCACCAGGGTAAGCAATCAGCCCCAGCATTTT

abundance: many
d_gene: NA
j_gene: TRBJ2-7
v_gene: TRBV6-2/TRBV6-3
CDR3aa: CASISRRRDYEQYF
CDR3nt: TGTGCCAGCATATCACGCCGGCGAGACTACGAGCAGTACTTC

abundance: many
d_gene: NA
j_gene: TRBJ1-5
v_gene: TRBV27
CDR3aa: CASSSLGEAWGNQPQHF
CDR3nt: TGTGCCAGCAGTTCCCTTGGGGAGGCCTGGGGCAATCAGCCCCAGCATTTT

abundance: NA
d_gene: TRBD2
j_gene: TRBJ2-3
v_gene: TRBV20-1
CDR3aa: CSARPLLAGVTDTQYF
CDR3nt: TGCAGTGCTAGGCCGCTACTAGCGGGAGTCACAGATACGCAGTATTTT